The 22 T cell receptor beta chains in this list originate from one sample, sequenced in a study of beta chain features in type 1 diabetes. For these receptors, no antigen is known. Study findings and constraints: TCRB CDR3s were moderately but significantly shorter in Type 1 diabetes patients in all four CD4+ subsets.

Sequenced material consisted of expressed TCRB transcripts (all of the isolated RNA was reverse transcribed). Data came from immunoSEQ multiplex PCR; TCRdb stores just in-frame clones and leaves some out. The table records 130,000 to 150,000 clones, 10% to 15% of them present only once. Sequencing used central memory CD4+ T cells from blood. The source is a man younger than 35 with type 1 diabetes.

In DNA, the CDR3 is TGTGCCAGCAGCGATAGCCAGGGAGGAGAGACCCAGTACTTC. It yields the protein CASSDSQGGETQYF. This sequence joins TRBV5-4 and TRBJ2-5; D might be TRBD2 (6 bases). V was trimmed by 4 bases and J by 4 bases, leaving 14 bases between them. CDR1 and CDR2 (germline): SGHNT, YYREEE (reference sequence). This CDR3 has 14 amino acids.

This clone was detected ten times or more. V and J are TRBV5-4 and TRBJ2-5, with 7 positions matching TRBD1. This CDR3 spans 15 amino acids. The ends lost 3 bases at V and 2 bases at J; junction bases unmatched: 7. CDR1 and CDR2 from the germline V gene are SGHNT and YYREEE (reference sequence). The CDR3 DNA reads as TGTGCCAGCAGCTCAAAGACAGGGCCTCAAGAGACCCAGTACTTC. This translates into CASSSKTGPQETQYF. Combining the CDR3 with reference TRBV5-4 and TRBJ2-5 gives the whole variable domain ETGVTQSPTHLIKTRGQQVTLRCSSQSGHNTVSWYQQALGQGPQFIFQYYREEENGRGNFPPRFSGLQFPNYSSELNVNALELDDSALYLCASSSKTGPQETQYFGPGTRLLVL.

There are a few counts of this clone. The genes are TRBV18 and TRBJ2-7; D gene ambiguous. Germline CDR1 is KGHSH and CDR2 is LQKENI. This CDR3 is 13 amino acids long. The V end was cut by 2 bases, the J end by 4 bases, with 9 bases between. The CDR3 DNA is TGTGCCAGCTCACCAACAACATCGTACGAGCAGTACTTC. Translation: CASSPTTSYEQYF. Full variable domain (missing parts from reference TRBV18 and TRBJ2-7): NAGVMQNPRHLVRRRGQEARLRCSPMKGHSHVYWYRQLPEEGLKFMVYLQKENIIDESGMPKERFSAEFPKEGPSILRIQQVVRGDSAAYFCASSPTTSYEQYFGPGTRLTVT.

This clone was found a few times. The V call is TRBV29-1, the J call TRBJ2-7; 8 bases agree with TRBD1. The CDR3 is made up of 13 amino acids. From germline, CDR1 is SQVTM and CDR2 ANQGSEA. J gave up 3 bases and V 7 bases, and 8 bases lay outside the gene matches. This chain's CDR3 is CSASGTGLYEQYF. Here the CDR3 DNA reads TGCAGCGCCTCCGGGACAGGACTCTACGAGCAGTACTTC.

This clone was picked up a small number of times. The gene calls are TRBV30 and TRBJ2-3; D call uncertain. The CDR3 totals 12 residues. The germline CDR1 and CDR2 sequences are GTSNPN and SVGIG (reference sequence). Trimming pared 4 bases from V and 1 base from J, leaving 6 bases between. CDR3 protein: CAWTRGTDTQYF. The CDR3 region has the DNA TGTGCCTGGACACGGGGCACAGATACGCAGTATTTT.

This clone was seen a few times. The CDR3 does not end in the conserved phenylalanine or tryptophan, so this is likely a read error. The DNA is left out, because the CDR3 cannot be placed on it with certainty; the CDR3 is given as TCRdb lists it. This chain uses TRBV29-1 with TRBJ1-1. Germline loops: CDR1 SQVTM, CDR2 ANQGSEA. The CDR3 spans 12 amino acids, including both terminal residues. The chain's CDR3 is CSVLSPDLPLSL.

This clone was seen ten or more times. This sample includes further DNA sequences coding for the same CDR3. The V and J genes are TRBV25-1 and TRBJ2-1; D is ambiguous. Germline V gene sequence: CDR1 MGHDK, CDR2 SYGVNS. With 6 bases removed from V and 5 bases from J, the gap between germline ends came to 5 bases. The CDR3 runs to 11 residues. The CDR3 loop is CASRRNNEQFF. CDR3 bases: TGTGCCAGCAGACGGAACAATGAGCAGTTCTTC.

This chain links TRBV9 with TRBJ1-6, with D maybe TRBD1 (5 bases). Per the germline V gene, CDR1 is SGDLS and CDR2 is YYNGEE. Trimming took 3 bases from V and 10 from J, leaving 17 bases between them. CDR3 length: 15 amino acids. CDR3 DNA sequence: TGTGCCAGCAGCGCCGGACAAACCGGGGGATCACCCCTCCACTTT. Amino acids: CASSAGQTGGSPLHF.

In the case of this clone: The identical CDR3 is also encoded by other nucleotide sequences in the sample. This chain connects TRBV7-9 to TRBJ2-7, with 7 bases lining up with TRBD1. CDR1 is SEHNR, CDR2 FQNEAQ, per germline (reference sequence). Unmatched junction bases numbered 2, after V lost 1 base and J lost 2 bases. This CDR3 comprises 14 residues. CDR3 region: CASSLGQGTYEQYF. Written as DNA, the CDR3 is TGTGCCAGCAGCTTAGGACAGGGTACCTACGAGCAGTACTTC.

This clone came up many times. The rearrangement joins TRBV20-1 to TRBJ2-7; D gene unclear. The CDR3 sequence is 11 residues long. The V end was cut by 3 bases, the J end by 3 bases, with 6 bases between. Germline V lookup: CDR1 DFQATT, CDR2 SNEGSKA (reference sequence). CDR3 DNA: TGCAGTGCTAGTGAAAACTACGAGCAGTACTTC. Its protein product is CSASENYEQYF.

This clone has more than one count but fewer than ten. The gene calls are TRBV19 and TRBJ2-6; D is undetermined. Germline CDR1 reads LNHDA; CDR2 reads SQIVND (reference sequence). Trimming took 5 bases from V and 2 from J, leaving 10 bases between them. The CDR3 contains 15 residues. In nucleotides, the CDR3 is TGTGCCAGTAGTCTCGACATTGCTGGGGCCAACGTCCTGACTTTC. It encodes CASSLDIAGANVLTF.

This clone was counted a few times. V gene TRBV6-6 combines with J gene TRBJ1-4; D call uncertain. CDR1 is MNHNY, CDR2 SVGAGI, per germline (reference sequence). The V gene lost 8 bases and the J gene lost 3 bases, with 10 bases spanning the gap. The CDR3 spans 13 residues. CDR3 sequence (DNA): TGTGCCAGCGTTCGTATTGCTAATGAAAAACTGTTTTTT. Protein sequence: CASVRIANEKLFF.

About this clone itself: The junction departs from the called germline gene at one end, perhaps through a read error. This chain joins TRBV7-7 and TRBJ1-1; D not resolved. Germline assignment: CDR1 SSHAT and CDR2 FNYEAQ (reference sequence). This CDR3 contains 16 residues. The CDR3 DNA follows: TGTGCTAGCAGCTTGGGCTGCGTAGGACCCATTAGGGAAGCTTTCTTT. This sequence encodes CASSLGCVGPIREAFF.

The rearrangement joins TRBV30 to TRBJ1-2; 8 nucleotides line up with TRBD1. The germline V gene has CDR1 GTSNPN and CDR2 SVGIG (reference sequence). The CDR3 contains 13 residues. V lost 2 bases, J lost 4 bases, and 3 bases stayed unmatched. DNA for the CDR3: TGTGCCTGGAGTTACAGGGGGTTCTATGGCTACACCTTC. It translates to CAWSYRGFYGYTF.

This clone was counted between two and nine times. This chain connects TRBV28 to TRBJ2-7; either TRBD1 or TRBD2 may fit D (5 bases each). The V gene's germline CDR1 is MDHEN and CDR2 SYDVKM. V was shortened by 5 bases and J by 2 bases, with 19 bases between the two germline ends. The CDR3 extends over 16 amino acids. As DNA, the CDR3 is TGTGCCAGCAGTATAACAGGACTTGGGGGTACCTACGAGCAGTACTTC. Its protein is CASSITGLGGTYEQYF.

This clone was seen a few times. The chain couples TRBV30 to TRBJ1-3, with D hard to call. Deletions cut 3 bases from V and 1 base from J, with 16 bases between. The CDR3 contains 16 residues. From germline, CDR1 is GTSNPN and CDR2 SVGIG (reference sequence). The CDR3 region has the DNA TGTGCCTGGAGCCCTGCACAGTCATGGTCTGGAAACACCATATATTTT. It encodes CAWSPAQSWSGNTIYF.

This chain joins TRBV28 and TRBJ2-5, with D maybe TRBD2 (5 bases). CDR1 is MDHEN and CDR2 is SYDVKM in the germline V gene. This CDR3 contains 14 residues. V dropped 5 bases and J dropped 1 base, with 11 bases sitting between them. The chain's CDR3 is CASSLPGSQETQYF. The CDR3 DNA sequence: TGTGCCAGCAGTCTGCCGGGAAGCCAAGAGACCCAGTACTTC. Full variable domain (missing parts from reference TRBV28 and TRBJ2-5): DVKVTQSSRYLVKRTGEKVFLECVQDMDHENMFWYRQDPGLGLRLIYFSYDVKMKEKGDIPEGYSVSREKKERFSLILESASTNQTSMYLCASSLPGSQETQYFGPGTRLLVL.

This CDR3 is CASSVAGGHTEAFF. The CDR3 nucleotides are TGTGCCAGCAGCGTAGCAGGGGGGCACACTGAAGCTTTCTTT. The rearrangement uses TRBV9 and TRBJ1-1; TRBD1 aligns across 7 bases. The trim removed 0 bases at V and 3 bases at J, leaving 2 bases unmatched. This CDR3 contains 14 residues. The V gene's germline CDR1 is SGDLS and CDR2 YYNGEE.

CDR3 nucleotide sequence: TGCGCCAGCAGCTTGGATACCAGCAATGAGCAGTTCTTC. This translates into CASSLDTSNEQFF. V gene TRBV5-1 combines with J gene TRBJ2-1; D not resolved. The CDR3 covers 13 residues. Germline V gene lookup returns CDR1 SGHRS and CDR2 YFSETQ. The V gene lost 0 bases and the J gene lost 6 bases, with 7 bases spanning the gap.

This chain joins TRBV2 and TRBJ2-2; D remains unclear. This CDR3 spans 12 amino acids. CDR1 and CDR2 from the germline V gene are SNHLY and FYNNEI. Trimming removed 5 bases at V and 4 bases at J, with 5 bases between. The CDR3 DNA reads TGTGCCAGCAGTACCCTCACCGGGGAGCTGTTTTTT. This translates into CASSTLTGELFF. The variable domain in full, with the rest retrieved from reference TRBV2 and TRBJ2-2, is EPEVTQTPSHQVTQMGQEVILRCVPISNHLYFYWYRQILGQKVEFLVSFYNNEISEKSEIFDDQFSVERPDGSNFTLKIRSTKLEDSAMYFCASSTLTGELFFGEGSRLTVL.

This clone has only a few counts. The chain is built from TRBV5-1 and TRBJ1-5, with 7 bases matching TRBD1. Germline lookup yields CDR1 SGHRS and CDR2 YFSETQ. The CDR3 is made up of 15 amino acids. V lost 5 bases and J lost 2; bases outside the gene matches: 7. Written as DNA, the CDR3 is TGCGCCAGCAGGCTAACAGGGGAAGGCAATCAGCCCCAGCATTTT. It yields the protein CASRLTGEGNQPQHF.

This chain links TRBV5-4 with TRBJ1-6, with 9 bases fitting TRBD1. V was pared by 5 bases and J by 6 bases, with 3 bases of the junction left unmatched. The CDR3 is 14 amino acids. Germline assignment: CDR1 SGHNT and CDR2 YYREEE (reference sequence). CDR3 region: CASSSDRGNSPLHF. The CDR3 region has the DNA TGTGCCAGCAGTTCGGACAGGGGTAATTCACCCCTCCACTTT.